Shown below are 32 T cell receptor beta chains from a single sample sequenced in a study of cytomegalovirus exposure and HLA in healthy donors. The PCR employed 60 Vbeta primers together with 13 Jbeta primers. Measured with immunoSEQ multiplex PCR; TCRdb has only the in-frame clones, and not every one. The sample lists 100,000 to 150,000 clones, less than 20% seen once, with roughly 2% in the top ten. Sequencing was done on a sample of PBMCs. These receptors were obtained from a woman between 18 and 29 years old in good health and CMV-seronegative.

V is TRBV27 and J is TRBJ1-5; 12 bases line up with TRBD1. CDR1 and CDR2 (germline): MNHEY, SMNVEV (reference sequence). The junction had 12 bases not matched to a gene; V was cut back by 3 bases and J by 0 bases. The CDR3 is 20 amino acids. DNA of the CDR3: TGTGCCAGCAGTTTGGTGGGGGACAGGGGGCGACTTAATAGCAATCAGCCCCAGCATTTT. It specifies CASSLVGDRGRLNSNQPQHF.

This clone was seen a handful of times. CDR3 nucleotide sequence: TGTGCCAGCAGTTTATTAGGAGCGGGAGCTATAGATACGCAGTATTTT. Protein: CASSLLGAGAIDTQYF. The chain carries TRBV27 and TRBJ2-3, with TRBD2 matching over 8 bases. The germline CDR1 and CDR2 sequences are MNHEY and SMNVEV (reference sequence). This CDR3 region has 16 residues. With 1 base clipped from V and 5 bases from J, the junction kept 8 bases outside the gene matches.

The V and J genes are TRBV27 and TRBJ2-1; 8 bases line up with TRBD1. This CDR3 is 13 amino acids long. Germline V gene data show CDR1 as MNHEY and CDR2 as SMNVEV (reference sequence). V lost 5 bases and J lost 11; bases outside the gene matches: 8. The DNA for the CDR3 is TGTGCCAGCAGTCGTGGCCGACAGGGGAAGCAGTTCTTC. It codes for CASSRGRQGKQFF.

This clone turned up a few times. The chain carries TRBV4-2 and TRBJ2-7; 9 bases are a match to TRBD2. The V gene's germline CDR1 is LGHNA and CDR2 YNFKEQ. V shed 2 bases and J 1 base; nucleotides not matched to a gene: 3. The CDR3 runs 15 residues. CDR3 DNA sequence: TGTGCCAGCAGCCAAATAGCGGGAGAGTCCTACGAGCAGTACTTC. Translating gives CASSQIAGESYEQYF.

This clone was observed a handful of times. This chain's CDR3 is CASSAGGTWPGADTQYF. The CDR3 DNA sequence: TGTGCCAGCAGTGCCGGAGGGACTTGGCCGGGCGCAGATACGCAGTATTTT. V gene TRBV2 combines with J gene TRBJ2-3; tentatively, D is TRBD2 (6 bases). V lost 4 bases and J lost 4, with 21 bases in between. This CDR3 has 17 residues. Germline V gene data show CDR1 as SNHLY and CDR2 as FYNNEI.

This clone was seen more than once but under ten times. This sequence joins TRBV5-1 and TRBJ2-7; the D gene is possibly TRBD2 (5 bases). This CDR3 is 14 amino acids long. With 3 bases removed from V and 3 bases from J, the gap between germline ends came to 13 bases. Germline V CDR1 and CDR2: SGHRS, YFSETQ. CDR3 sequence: CASSYLDGDYEQYF. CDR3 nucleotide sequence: TGCGCCAGCAGCTACCTCGACGGGGACTACGAGCAGTACTTC.

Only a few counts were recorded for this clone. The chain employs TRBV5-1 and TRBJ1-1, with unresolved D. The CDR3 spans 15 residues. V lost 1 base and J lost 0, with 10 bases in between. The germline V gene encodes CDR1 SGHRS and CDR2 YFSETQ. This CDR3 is CASSLFLGVNTEAFF. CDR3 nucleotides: TGCGCCAGCAGCTTGTTTTTAGGAGTGAACACTGAAGCTTTCTTT.

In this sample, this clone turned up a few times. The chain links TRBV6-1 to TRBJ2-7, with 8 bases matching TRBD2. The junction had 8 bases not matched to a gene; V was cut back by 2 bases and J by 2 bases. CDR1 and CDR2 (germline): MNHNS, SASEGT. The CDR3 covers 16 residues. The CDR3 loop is CASSEWGSGTAYEQYF. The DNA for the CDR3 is TGTGCCAGCAGTGAATGGGGTAGCGGGACCGCCTACGAGCAGTACTTC.

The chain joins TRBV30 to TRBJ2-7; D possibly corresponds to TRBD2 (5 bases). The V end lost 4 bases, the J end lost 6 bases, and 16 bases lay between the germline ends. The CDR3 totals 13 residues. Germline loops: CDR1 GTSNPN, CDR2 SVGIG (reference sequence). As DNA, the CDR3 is TGTGCCTGGACCGCATTTTGGCGGGCCGAGCAGTACTTC. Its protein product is CAWTAFWRAEQYF. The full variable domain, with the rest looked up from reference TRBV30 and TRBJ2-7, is SQTIHQWPATLVQPVGSPLSLECTVEGTSNPNLYWYRQAAGRGLQLLFYSVGIGQISSEVPQNLSASRPQDRQFILSSKKLLLSDSGFYLCAWTAFWRAEQYFGPGTRLTVT.

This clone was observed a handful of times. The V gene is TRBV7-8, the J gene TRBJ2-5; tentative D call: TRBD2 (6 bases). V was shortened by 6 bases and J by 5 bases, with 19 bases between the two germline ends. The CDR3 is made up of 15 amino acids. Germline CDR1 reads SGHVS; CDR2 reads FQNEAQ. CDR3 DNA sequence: TGTGCCAGCAGTCTGGGTGGGGGGTTCGGGGAGACCCAGTACTTC. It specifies CASSLGGGFGETQYF.

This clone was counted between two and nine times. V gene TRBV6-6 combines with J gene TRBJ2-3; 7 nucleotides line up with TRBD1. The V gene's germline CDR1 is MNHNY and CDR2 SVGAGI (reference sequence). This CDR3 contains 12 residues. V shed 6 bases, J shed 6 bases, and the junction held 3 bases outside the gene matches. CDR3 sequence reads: CASSFRGDTQYF. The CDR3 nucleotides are TGTGCCAGCAGCTTCAGGGGGGATACGCAGTATTTT.

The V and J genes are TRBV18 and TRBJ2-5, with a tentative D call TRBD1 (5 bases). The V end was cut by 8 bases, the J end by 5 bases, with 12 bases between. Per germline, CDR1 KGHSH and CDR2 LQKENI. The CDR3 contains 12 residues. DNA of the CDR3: TGTGCCAGCACGGACACGGAGGAGACCCAGTACTTC. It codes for CASTDTEETQYF. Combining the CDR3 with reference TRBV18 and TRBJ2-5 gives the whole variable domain NAGVMQNPRHLVRRRGQEARLRCSPMKGHSHVYWYRQLPEEGLKFMVYLQKENIIDESGMPKERFSAEFPKEGPSILRIQQVVRGDSAAYFCASTDTEETQYFGPGTRLLVL.

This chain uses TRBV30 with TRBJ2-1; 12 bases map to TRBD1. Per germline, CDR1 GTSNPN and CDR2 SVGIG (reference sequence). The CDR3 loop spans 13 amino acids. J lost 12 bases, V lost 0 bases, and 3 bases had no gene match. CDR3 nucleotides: TGTGCCTGGAGTGTAGGGGACAGGGGGCCGCAGTTCTTC. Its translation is CAWSVGDRGPQFF.

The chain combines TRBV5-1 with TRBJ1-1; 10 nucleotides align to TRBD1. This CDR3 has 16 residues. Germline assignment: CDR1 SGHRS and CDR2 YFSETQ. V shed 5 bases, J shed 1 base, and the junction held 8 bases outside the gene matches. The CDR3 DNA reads TGCGCCAGCAGACCCGACAGGGGGCCAGGGAACACTGAAGCTTTCTTT. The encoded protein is CASRPDRGPGNTEAFF.

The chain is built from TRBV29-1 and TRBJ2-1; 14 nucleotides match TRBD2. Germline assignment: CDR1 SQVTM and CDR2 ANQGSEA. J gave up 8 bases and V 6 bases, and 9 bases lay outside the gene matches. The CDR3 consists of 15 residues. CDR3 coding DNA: TGCAGCGTCGGACTAGCGGGGGGCCTTGGATATGAGCAGTTCTTC. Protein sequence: CSVGLAGGLGYEQFF.

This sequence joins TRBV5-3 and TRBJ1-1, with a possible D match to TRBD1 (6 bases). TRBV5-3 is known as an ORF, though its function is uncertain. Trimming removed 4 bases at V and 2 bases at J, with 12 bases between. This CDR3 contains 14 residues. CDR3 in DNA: TGTGCCAGAAGCCGGACAGCTCGAAACACTGAAGCTTTCTTT. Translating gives CARSRTARNTEAFF.

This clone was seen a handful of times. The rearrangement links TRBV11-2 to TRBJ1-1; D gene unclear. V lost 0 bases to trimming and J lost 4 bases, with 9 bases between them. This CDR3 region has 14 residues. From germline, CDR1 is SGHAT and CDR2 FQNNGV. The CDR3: CASSLDLAGTEAFF. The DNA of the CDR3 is TGTGCCAGCAGCTTAGATCTGGCTGGCACTGAAGCTTTCTTT.

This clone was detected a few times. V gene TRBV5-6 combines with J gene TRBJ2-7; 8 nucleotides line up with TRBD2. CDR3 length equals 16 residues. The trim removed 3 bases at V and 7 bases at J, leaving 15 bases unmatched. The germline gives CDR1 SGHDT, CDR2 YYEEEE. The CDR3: CASSSTRLAGSWEQYF. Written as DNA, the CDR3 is TGTGCCAGCAGCTCCACCCGCTTAGCGGGATCTTGGGAGCAGTACTTC.

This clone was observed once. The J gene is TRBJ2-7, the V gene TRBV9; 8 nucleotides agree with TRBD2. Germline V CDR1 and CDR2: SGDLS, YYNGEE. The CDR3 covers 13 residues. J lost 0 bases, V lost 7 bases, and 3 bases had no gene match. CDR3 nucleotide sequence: TGTGCCAGCGCCGGGACTAGCTCCTACGAGCAGTACTTC. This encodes CASAGTSSYEQYF. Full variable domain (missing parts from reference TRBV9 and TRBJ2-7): DSGVTQTPKHLITATGQRVTLRCSPRSGDLSVYWYQQSLDQGLQFLIQYYNGEERAKGNILERFSAQQFPDLHSELNLSSLELGDSALYFCASAGTSSYEQYFGPGTRLTVT.

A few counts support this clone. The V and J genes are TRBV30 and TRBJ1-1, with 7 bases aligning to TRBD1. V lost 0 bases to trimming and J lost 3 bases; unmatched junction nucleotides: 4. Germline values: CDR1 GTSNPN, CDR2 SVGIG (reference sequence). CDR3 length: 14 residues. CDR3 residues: CAWSVRQGDTEAFF. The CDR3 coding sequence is TGTGCCTGGAGTGTACGACAGGGTGACACTGAAGCTTTCTTT.

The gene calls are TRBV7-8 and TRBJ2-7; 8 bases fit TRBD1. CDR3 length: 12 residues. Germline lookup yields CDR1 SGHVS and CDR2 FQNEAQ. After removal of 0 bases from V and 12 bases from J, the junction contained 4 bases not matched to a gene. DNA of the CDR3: TGTGCCAGCAGCTTAGCGAGGACAGGGATGTACTTC. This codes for CASSLARTGMYF.

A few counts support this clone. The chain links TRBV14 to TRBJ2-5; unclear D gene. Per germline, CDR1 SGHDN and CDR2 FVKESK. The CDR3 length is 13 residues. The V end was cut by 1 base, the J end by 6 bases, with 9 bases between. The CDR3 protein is CASSQGARQTQYF. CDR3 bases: TGTGCCAGCAGCCAAGGCGCTAGGCAGACCCAGTACTTC.

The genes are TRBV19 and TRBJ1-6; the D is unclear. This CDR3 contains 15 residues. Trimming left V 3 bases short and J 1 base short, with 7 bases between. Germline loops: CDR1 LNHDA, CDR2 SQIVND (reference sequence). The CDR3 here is CASSMAGSYNSPLHF. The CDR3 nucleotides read TGTGCCAGTAGTATGGCGGGGTCCTATAATTCACCCCTCCACTTT.

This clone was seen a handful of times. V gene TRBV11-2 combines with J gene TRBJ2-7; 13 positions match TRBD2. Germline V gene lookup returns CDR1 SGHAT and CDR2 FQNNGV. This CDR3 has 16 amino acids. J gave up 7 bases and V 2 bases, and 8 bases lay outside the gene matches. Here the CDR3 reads CASSLTEGLAGTEQYF. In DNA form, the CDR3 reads TGTGCCAGCAGCTTAACCGAGGGACTAGCGGGGACAGAGCAGTACTTC.

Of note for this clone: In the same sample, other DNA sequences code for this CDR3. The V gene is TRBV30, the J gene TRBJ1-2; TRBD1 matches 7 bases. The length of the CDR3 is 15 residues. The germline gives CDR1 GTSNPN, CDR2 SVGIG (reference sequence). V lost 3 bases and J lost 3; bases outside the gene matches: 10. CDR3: CAWSMGQIADYGYTF. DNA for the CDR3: TGTGCCTGGAGCATGGGACAGATCGCTGACTATGGCTACACCTTC.

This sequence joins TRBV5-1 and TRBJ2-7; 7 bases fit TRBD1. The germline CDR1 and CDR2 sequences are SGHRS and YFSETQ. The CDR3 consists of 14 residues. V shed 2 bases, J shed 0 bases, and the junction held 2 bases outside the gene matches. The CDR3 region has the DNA TGCGCCAGCAGCTTTGACAGGGTCTCCTACGAGCAGTACTTC. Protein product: CASSFDRVSYEQYF.

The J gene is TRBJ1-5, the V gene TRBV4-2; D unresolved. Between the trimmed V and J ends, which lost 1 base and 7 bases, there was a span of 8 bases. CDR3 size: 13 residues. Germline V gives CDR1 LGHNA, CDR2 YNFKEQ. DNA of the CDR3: TGTGCCAGCAGCCAAGTTGGGAGGCAGCCCCAGCATTTT. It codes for CASSQVGRQPQHF.

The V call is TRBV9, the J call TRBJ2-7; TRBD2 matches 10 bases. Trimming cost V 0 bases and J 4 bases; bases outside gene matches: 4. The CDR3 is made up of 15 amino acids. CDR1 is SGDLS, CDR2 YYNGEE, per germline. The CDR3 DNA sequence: TGTGCCAGCAGCGTAGGAGGACTAGCGGTTTACGAGCAGTACTTC. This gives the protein CASSVGGLAVYEQYF.

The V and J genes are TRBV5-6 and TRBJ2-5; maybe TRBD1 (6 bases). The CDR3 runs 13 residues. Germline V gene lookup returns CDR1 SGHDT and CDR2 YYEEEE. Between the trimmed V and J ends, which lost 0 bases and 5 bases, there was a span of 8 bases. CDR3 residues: CASSLGQGETQYF. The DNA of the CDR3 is TGTGCCAGCAGCTTGGGGCAGGGGGAGACCCAGTACTTC. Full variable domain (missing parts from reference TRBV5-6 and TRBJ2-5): DAGVTQSPTHLIKTRGQQVTLRCSPKSGHDTVSWYQQALGQGPQFIFQYYEEEERQRGNFPDRFSGHQFPNYSSELNVNALLLGDSALYLCASSLGQGETQYFGPGTRLLVL.

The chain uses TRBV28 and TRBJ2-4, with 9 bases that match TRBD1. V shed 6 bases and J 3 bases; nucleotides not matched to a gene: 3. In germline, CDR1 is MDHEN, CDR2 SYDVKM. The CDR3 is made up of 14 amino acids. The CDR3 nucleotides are TGTGCCAGCAGGACAGGGGGGGTCAAAAACATTCAGTACTTC. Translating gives CASRTGGVKNIQYF. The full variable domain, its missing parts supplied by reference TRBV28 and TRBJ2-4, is DVKVTQSSRYLVKRTGEKVFLECVQDMDHENMFWYRQDPGLGLRLIYFSYDVKMKEKGDIPEGYSVSREKKERFSLILESASTNQTSMYLCASRTGGVKNIQYFGAGTRLSVL.

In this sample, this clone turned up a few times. The CDR3 nucleotides are TGTGCCAGCAGTTTAGGGCGCTACGAGCAGTACTTC. Translating it yields CASSLGRYEQYF. The chain combines TRBV28 with TRBJ2-7; unclear D gene. Germline CDR1 MDHEN, CDR2 SYDVKM. The CDR3 totals 12 residues. The germline V and J ends were trimmed by 2 bases and 3 bases, with 5 bases remaining between them.

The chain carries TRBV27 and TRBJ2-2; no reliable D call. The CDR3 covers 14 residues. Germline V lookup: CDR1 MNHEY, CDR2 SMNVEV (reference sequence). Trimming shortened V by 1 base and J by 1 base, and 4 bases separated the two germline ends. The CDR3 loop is CASSLFLNTGELFF. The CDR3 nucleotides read TGTGCCAGCAGTTTATTTCTGAACACCGGGGAGCTGTTTTTT.